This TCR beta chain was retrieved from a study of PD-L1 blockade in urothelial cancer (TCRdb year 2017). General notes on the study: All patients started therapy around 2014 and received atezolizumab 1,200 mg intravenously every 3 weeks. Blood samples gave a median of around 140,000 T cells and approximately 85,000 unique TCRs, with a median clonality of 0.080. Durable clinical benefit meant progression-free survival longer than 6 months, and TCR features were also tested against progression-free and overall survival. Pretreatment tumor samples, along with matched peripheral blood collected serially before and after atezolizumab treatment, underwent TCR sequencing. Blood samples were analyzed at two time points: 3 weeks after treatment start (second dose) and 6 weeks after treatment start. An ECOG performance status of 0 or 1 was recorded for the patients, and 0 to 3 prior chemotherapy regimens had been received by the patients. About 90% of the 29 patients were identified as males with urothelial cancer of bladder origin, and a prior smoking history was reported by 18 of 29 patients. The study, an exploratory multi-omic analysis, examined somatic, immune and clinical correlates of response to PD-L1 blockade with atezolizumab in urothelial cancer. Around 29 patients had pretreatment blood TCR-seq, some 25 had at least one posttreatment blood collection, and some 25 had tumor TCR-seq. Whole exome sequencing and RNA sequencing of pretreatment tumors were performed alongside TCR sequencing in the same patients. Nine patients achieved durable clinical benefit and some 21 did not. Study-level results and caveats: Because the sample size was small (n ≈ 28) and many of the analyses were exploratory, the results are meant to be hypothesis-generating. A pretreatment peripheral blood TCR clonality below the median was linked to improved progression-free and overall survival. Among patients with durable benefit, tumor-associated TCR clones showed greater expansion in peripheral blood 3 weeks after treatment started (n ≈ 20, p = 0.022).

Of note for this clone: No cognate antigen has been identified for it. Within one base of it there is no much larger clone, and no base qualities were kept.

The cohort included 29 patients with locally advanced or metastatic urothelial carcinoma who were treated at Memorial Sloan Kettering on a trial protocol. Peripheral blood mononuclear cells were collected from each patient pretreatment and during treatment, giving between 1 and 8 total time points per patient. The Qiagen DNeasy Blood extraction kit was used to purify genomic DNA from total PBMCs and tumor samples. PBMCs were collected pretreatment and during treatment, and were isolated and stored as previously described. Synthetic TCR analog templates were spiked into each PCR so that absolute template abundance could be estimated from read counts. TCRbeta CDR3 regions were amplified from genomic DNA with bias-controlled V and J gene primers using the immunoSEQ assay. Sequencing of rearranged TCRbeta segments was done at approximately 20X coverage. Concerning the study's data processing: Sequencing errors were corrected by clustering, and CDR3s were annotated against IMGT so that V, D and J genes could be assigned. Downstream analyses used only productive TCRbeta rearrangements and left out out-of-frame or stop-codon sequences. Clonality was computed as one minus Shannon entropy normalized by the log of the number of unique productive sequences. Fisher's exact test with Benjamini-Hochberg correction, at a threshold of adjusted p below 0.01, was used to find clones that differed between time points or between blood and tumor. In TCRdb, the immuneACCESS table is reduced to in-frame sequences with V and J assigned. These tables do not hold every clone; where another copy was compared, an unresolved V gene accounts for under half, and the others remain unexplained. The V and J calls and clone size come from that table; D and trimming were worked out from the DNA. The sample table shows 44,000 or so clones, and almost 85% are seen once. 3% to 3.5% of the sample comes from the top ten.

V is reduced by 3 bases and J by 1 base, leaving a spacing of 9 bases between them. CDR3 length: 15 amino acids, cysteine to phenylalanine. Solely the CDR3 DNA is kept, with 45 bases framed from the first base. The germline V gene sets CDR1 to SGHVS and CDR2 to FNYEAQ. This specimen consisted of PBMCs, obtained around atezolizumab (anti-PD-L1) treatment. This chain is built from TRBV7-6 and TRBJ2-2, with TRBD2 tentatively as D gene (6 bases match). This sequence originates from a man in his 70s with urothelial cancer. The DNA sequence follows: TGTGCCAGCAGCTTGGAGGGGATGAACACCGGGGAGCTGTTTTTT. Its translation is CASSLEGMNTGELFF.